A single TCR beta chain is shown here with its context. This CDR3 comprises 16 residues. Germline V gene data show CDR1 as LGHNA and CDR2 as YSLEER. The V and J ends lost 4 bases and 8 bases, in that order; junction bases with no gene match: 12. The data derive from a study of shared clonotypes between healthy human individuals. Here immunoSEQ multiplex PCR was the method, and the copy in TCRdb shows in-frame clones only, minus some. The table lists about 2.3 million clones, 85% to 95% of them singletons. The chain is built from TRBV4-3 and TRBJ2-1; the match to TRBD2 covers 9 bases. Sequencing was performed on naive CD4+ T cells from PBMCs. Subset indicated: CD45RA+ positively selected. The receptor was isolated from a man aged 18 to 30 in good health. Some clones in this sample may be carry-over from other donors' samples. CDR3: CASSRERAAGGYEQFF. The DNA of the CDR3 is TGCGCCAGCAGCCGCGAGCGAGCAGCGGGAGGCTATGAGCAGTTCTTC.